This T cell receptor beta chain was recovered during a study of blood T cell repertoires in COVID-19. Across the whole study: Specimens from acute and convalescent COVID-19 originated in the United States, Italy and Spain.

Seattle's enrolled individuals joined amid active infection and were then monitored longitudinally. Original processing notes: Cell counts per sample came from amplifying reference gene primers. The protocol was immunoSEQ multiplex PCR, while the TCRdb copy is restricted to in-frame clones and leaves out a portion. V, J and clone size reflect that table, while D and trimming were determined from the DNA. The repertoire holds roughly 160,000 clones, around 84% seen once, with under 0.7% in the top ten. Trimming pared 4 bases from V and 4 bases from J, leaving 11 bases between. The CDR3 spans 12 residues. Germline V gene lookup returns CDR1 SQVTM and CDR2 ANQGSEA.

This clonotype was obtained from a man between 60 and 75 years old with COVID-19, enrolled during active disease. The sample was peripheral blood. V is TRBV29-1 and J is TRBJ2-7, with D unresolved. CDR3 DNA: TGCAGCGTTGCCGGCCAGGCGTACGAGCAGTACTTC. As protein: CSVAGQAYEQYF.